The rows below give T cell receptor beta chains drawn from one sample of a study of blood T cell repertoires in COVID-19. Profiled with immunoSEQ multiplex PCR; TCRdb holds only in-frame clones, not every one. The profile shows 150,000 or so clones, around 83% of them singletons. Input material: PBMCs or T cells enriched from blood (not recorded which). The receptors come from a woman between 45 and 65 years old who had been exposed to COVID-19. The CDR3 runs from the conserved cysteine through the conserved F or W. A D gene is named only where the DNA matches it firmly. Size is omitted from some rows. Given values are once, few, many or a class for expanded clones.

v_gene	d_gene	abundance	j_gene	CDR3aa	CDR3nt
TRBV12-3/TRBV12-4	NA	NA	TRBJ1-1	CASSLNANTRFF	TGTGCCAGCAGTTTAAATGCGAATACTCGCTTCTTT
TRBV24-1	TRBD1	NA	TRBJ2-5	CATSDSGQGVWGTQYF	TGTGCCACCAGTGATTCGGGACAGGGGGTATGGGGGACCCAGTACTTC
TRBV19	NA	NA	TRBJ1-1	CASSSLADMNTEAFF	TGTGCCAGTAGTTCCCTGGCAGACATGAACACTGAAGCTTTCTTT
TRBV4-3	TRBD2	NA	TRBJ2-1	CASSQAGGPYNEQFF	TGCGCCAGCAGCCAAGCGGGAGGGCCCTACAATGAGCAGTTCTTC
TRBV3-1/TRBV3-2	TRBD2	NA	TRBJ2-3	CASSPRPGLAESDTQYF	TGTGCCAGCAGCCCCCGTCCGGGACTAGCGGAATCAGATACGCAGTATTTT
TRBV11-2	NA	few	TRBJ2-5	CASSLDPSRVETQYF	TGTGCCAGCAGCTTAGACCCGAGCAGGGTTGAGACCCAGTACTTC
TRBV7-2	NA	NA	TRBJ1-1	CASSSRVRGTEAFF	TGTGCCAGCAGCTCCAGGGTGAGGGGGACTGAAGCTTTCTTT
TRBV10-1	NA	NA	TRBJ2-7	CASSAHPGSTYEQYF	TGCGCCAGCAGTGCACACCCGGGATCCACCTACGAGCAGTACTTC
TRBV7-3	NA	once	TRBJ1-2	CASRPGLGANYGYTF	TGTGCCAGCAGACCCGGGTTAGGGGCGAACTATGGCTACACCTTC
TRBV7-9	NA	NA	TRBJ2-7	CASGPGTIAYEQYF	TGTGCCAGTGGGCCCGGGACAATCGCCTACGAGCAGTACTTC
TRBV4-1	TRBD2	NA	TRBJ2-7	CASSQLAGDEQYF	TGCGCCAGCAGCCAATTAGCGGGGGACGAGCAGTACTTC
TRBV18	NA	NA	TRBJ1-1	CASSPLWIYESGRWGGSDTEAFF	TGTGCCAGCTCACCACTTTGGATCTATGAAAGCGGTCGGTGGGGGGGCTCGGACACTGAAGCTTTCTTT
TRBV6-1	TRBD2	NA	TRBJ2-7	CASSEFAGGPGYEQYF	TGTGCCAGCAGTGAATTTGCGGGGGGACCGGGTTACGAGCAGTACTTC
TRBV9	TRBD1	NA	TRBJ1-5	CASSKQGSNQPQHF	TGTGCCAGCAGCAAACAGGGGAGCAATCAGCCCCAGCATTTT
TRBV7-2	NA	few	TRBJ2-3	CASSPHPLSGTDTQYF	TGTGCCAGCAGCCCACACCCTCTTAGCGGCACAGATACGCAGTATTTT
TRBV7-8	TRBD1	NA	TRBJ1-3	CASSPNRGSSGNTIYF	TGTGCCAGCAGCCCTAACAGGGGTAGCTCTGGAAACACCATATATTTT
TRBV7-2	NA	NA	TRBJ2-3	CASSPRGGVQLTQYF	TGTGCCAGCAGCCCCCGAGGAGGGGTCCAACTTACGCAGTATTTT
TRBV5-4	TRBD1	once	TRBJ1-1	CASRPRGGTTEAFF	TGTGCCAGCAGACCCCGAGGGGGCACCACTGAAGCTTTCTTT
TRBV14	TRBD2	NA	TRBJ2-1	CASSQAAPGRDEQFF	TGTGCCAGCAGCCAAGCAGCCCCGGGGAGGGATGAGCAGTTCTTC
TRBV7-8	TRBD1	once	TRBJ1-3	CASTFTGTGGGNTIYF	TGTGCCAGCACCTTCACCGGGACAGGGGGAGGAAACACCATATATTTT
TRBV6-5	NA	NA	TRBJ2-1	CASSYSRTGTTEQFF	TGTGCCAGCAGTTACTCGAGGACGGGGACAACTGAGCAGTTCTTC
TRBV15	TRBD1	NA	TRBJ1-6	CATRPDRVRNSPLHF	TGTGCCACCAGACCGGACAGGGTCCGTAATTCACCCCTCCACTTT
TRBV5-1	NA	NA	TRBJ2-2	CASSSGQTAIRNTGELFF	TGCGCCAGCAGCTCGGGACAAACTGCCATACGGAACACCGGGGAGCTGTTTTTT
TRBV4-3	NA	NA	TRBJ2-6	CASSQEESSGANVLTF	TGCGCCAGCAGCCAAGAAGAGTCCTCTGGGGCCAACGTCCTGACTTTC
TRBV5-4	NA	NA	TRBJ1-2	CASSFGDRPNYGYTF	TGTGCCAGCAGCTTTGGTGACAGACCTAACTATGGCTACACCTTC
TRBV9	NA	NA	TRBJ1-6	CASSVGGSRNNSPLHF	TGTGCCAGCAGCGTAGGAGGGAGTCGAAATAATTCACCCCTCCACTTT
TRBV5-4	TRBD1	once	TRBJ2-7	CASSSGTGFGKYEQYF	TGTGCCAGCAGCTCCGGGACAGGGTTTGGGAAATACGAGCAGTACTTC
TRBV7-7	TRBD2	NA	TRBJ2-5	CASSSGRLAGGSQETQYF	TGTGCTAGCAGCTCGGGTCGGCTAGCGGGGGGATCGCAAGAGACCCAGTACTTC
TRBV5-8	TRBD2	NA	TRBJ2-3	CASSLLAGGPADTQYF	TGTGCCAGCAGCTTGCTGGCGGGGGGGCCCGCAGATACGCAGTATTTT
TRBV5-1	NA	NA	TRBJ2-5	CASSLRGLQQETQYF	TGCGCCAGCAGCTTGAGGGGACTTCAACAAGAGACCCAGTACTTC
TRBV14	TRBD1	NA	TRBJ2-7	CASSHWDRGIREQYF	TGTGCCAGCAGCCATTGGGACAGGGGGATTAGGGAGCAGTACTTC
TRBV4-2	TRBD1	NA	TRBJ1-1	CASSHAGTGNTEAFF	TGTGCCAGCAGCCATGCCGGGACAGGGAACACTGAAGCTTTCTTT
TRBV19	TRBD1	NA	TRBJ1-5	CASRSLGQGSNQPQHF	TGTGCCAGTAGGTCGTTGGGACAGGGCAGCAATCAGCCCCAGCATTTT
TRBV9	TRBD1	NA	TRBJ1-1	CASSVHRGSSEAFF	TGTGCCAGCAGCGTGCACAGGGGGAGCTCTGAAGCTTTCTTT
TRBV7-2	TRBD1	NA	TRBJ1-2	CASSSYRGLGYTF	TGTGCCAGCAGCTCCTACAGGGGGCTTGGCTACACCTTC
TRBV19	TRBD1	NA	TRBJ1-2	CASNSPDRAHGYTF	TGTGCCAGTAACTCTCCCGACAGGGCCCATGGCTACACCTTC
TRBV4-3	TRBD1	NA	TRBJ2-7	CASSQDRQGAAYEQYF	TGCGCCAGCAGCCAAGACCGCCAGGGGGCCGCCTACGAGCAGTACTTC
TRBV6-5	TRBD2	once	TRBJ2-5	CASSYGGTSGQETQYF	TGTGCCAGCAGTTACGGCGGGACTAGCGGGCAAGAGACCCAGTACTTC
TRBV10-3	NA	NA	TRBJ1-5	CAISATGFNQPQHF	TGTGCCATCAGTGCAACAGGGTTTAATCAGCCCCAGCATTTT
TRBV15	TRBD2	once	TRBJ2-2	CATSRGGGPNTGELFF	TGTGCCACCAGCAGAGGGGGAGGGCCGAACACCGGGGAGCTGTTTTTT
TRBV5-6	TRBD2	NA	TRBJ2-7	CASRREPSYEQYF	TGTGCCAGCAGGCGGGAGCCCTCCTACGAGCAGTACTTC
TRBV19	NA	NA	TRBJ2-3	CASSRGLKDTDTQYF	TGTGCCAGTAGTAGGGGCCTAAAGGACACAGATACGCAGTATTTT
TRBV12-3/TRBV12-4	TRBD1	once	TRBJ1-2	CASSLRQGHGYTF	TGTGCCAGCAGTCTCAGACAGGGTCATGGCTACACCTTC
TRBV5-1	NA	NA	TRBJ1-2	CASTDGVGYTF	TGCGCCAGCACCGACGGGGTCGGCTACACCTTC
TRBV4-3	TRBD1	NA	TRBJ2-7	CASSQGVSDRAYEQYF	TGCGCCAGCAGCCAAGGGGTATCGGACAGGGCATACGAGCAGTACTTC
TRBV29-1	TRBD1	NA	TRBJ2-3	CSVGYGQGAGDTQYF	TGCAGCGTTGGATATGGACAGGGGGCAGGAGATACGCAGTATTTT
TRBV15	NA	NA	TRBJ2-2	CATYSYLNTGELFF	TGTGCCACCTATAGCTACTTGAACACCGGGGAGCTGTTTTTT
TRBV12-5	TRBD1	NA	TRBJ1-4	CASGLVLGGTNEKLFF	TGTGCTAGTGGTTTGGTACTAGGGGGCACTAATGAAAAACTGTTTTTT
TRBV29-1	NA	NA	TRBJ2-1	CSARQGAGGREQFF	TGCAGCGCCCGGCAGGGGGCGGGAGGGCGTGAGCAGTTCTTC
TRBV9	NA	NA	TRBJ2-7	CASSVVADSSYEQYF	TGTGCCAGCAGCGTAGTAGCGGATAGCTCCTACGAGCAGTACTTC
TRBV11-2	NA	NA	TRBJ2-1	CASSVGLFQQFF	TGTGCCAGCAGCGTTGGCCTGTTTCAGCAGTTCTTC
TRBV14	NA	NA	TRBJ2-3	CASSLRRDSITDTQYF	TGTGCCAGCAGCCTCAGACGGGACTCCATCACAGATACGCAGTATTTT
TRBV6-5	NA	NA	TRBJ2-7	CASSLLDSSTYEQYF	TGTGCCAGCAGCCTCTTGGACAGCTCAACCTACGAGCAGTACTTC
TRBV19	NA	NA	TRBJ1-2	CASAGRTPSYGYTF	TGTGCCAGCGCAGGCCGGACACCTTCCTATGGCTACACCTTC
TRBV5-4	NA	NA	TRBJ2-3	CASSILTDTQYF	TGTGCCAGCAGCATCCTCACAGATACGCAGTATTTT
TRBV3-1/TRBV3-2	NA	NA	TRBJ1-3	CASSQDRGNTIYF	TGTGCCAGCAGCCAAGATCGGGGGAACACCATATATTTT